The 20 T cell receptor beta chains in this list originate from one sample, sequenced in a study of blood T cell repertoires in COVID-19. Sequencing used immunoSEQ multiplex PCR; TCRdb keeps in-frame clones, though not all of them. The sample has about 210,000 clones; more than 75% are singletons. The sequencing sample was made of peripheral blood. These TCRs come from a woman aged 70-85 years with COVID-19, enrolled during active disease.

V usage is TRBV6-5 and J usage is TRBJ1-1; no clear D gene. This CDR3 has 14 residues. Germline-derived CDR1 and CDR2 are MNHEY and SVGAGI. V lost 8 bases and J lost 0, with 13 bases in between. In DNA form, the CDR3 reads TGTGCCAGCTTCCCGGTTCTATTGAACACTGAAGCTTTCTTT. Protein: CASFPVLLNTEAFF.

The genes are TRBV5-5 and TRBJ1-2; 9 nucleotides line up with TRBD1. Trimming removed 2 bases from V and 2 bases from J; junction bases left unmatched: 4. The CDR3 consists of 15 residues. Germline V lookup: CDR1 SGHKS, CDR2 YYEKEE (reference sequence). The CDR3 protein is CASSLPQGANYGYTF. In nucleotides, the CDR3 is TGTGCCAGCAGCTTACCACAGGGGGCGAACTATGGCTACACCTTC.

V and J are TRBV5-6 and TRBJ1-3, with TRBD1 identical over 10 bases. V shed 0 bases and J 5 bases; nucleotides not matched to a gene: 8. The CDR3 is 17 residues long. Looked up from germline, CDR1 is SGHDT and CDR2 is YYEEEE. This chain's CDR3 is CASSLERRTGGRNTIYF. The CDR3 DNA sequence: TGTGCCAGCAGCTTGGAAAGAAGGACAGGGGGGAGAAACACCATATATTTT.

The rearrangement uses TRBV2 and TRBJ2-7, with D perhaps matching TRBD2 (6 bases). The CDR3 spans 15 residues. From germline, CDR1 is SNHLY and CDR2 FYNNEI. V lost 4 bases and J lost 3, with 16 bases in between. CDR3 sequence: CASSGPQRVNYEQYF. The CDR3 DNA reads as TGTGCCAGCAGTGGGCCTCAGCGGGTGAACTACGAGCAGTACTTC.

This clone was recorded once. The chain recombines TRBV3-1 (or the pseudogene TRBV3-2) with TRBJ2-3; TRBD2 matches 10 bases. Germline V gene sequence: CDR1 LGHDT, CDR2 YNNKEL (reference sequence). V shed 8 bases and J 7 bases; nucleotides not matched to a gene: 12. The CDR3 has 15 residues. The chain's CDR3 is CASRRGLAGEHTQYF. CDR3 DNA: TGTGCCAGCCGAAGGGGGCTAGCGGGAGAACATACGCAGTATTTT.

The V gene is TRBV30, the J gene TRBJ2-1; a possible D gene is TRBD2 (5 bases). Per the germline V gene, CDR1 is GTSNPN and CDR2 is SVGIG (reference sequence). The CDR3 contains 16 residues. Deletions cut 4 bases from V and 0 bases from J, with 16 bases between. In DNA, the CDR3 is TGTGCCTGGAATTCGCCAGGACTGCCCTCCTACAATGAGCAGTTCTTC. The encoded protein is CAWNSPGLPSYNEQFF.

This chain joins TRBV28 and TRBJ2-6; D possibly corresponds to TRBD2 (7 bases). Trimming removed 6 bases from V and 1 base from J, with 13 bases in between. This CDR3 contains 16 residues. Per germline, CDR1 MDHEN and CDR2 SYDVKM. The CDR3 coding sequence is TGTGCCAGCAGCTACCGGGGGGCTTCTGGGGCCAACGTCCTGACTTTC. This gives the protein CASSYRGASGANVLTF.

The sample holds one count of this clone. The chain couples TRBV19 to TRBJ1-2, with D tentatively TRBD1 (5 bases). CDR1 and CDR2 (germline): LNHDA, SQIVND (reference sequence). This CDR3 contains 15 residues. The V end was cut by 2 bases, the J end by 0 bases, with 10 bases between. CDR3 protein: CASSIRTTSNYGYTF. CDR3 nucleotides: TGTGCCAGTAGTATAAGGACAACTTCTAACTATGGCTACACCTTC.

The rearrangement links TRBV5-5 to TRBJ1-3, with no clear D. In germline, CDR1 is SGHKS, CDR2 YYEKEE (reference sequence). Trimming pared 0 bases from V and 0 bases from J, leaving 10 bases between. This CDR3 is 16 amino acids long. The DNA for the CDR3 is TGTGCCAGCAGCTTGGGACAAGCAATCTCTGGAAACACCATATATTTT. Translating gives CASSLGQAISGNTIYF.

The V and J genes are TRBV18 and TRBJ2-5; possible D gene TRBD2, 5 bases. Between the trimmed V and J ends, which lost 6 bases and 3 bases, there was a span of 11 bases. The CDR3 is 13 amino acids. Germline V gene sequence: CDR1 KGHSH, CDR2 LQKENI. DNA for the CDR3: TGTGCCAGCTCGTCGGACTGGGAAGAGACCCAGTACTTC. Amino acid sequence: CASSSDWEETQYF.

V and J are TRBV24-1 and TRBJ2-1; 7 bases align to TRBD2. In germline, CDR1 is KGHDR, CDR2 SFDVKD. The CDR3 is 14 residues long. With 5 bases clipped from V and 3 bases from J, the junction kept 3 bases outside the gene matches. For the CDR3, the DNA is TGTGCCACCAGTGCAGCGGGGATCTACAATGAGCAGTTCTTC. It codes for CATSAAGIYNEQFF.

The chain joins TRBV18 to TRBJ1-5; the D is unclear. Germline V gene sequence: CDR1 KGHSH, CDR2 LQKENI. The CDR3 is 14 amino acids. V gave up 2 bases and J gave up 4 bases, with 9 bases separating them. The CDR3 DNA follows: TGTGCCAGCTCACCAGAAGCAGGAAATCAGCCCCAGCATTTT. Translation: CASSPEAGNQPQHF.

By frequency in the sample, this clone is medium-sized. One end of the junction fails to match germline, which may point to a read error. The genes are TRBV6-5 and TRBJ1-3; 8 nucleotides match TRBD1. From germline, CDR1 is MNHEY and CDR2 SVGAGI. The CDR3 covers 15 residues. CDR3 region: CASRPQGAAGNTIYF. In DNA form, the CDR3 reads TGTGCCAGCAGGCCCCAGGGGGCCGCTGGGAACACCATATATTTT.

CDR3 protein: CASKASGRGTGELFF. DNA of the CDR3: TGTGCCAGCAAGGCTAGCGGGAGGGGTACCGGGGAGCTGTTTTTT. The chain joins TRBV2 to TRBJ2-2; 12 nucleotides line up with TRBD2. The CDR3 sequence is 15 residues long. Losses at the gene ends were 7 bases for V and 5 bases for J; bases not matched to a gene: 5. Germline V gives CDR1 SNHLY, CDR2 FYNNEI.

The rearrangement joins TRBV19 to TRBJ2-3; TRBD2 aligns across 8 bases. CDR3 size: 16 residues. V lost 8 bases to trimming and J lost 0 bases; unmatched junction nucleotides: 10. Looked up from germline, CDR1 is LNHDA and CDR2 is SQIVND (reference sequence). The DNA for the CDR3 is TGTGCCAGTCGACTCACATTAGCGGGAAGCACAGATACGCAGTATTTT. It is translated as CASRLTLAGSTDTQYF.

The V gene is TRBV7-9, the J gene TRBJ2-1; tentative D call: TRBD2 (5 bases). The CDR3 covers 17 residues. CDR1 is SEHNR, CDR2 FQNEAQ, per germline (reference sequence). Trimming took 5 bases from V and 0 from J, leaving 17 bases between them. The CDR3 DNA follows: TGTGCCAGCAGCACCCCGAGCGGAGGAAGCTCCTACAATGAGCAGTTCTTC. Its protein is CASSTPSGGSSYNEQFF.

J is TRBJ1-2 and V is TRBV6-5, with a weak D call TRBD1 (6 bases). This CDR3 comprises 13 residues. Germline-derived CDR1 and CDR2 are MNHEY and SVGAGI. Trimming shortened V by 7 bases and J by 2 bases, and 11 bases separated the two germline ends. The CDR3 sequence: CASIQTGNYGYTF. The CDR3 bases are TGTGCCAGCATCCAGACAGGCAACTATGGCTACACCTTC.

This clone has only one observation. The gene calls are TRBV9 and TRBJ1-5; D possibly corresponds to TRBD1 (6 bases). This CDR3 has 15 amino acids. Deletions cut 0 bases from V and 2 bases from J, with 9 bases between. Germline assignment: CDR1 SGDLS and CDR2 YYNGEE. CDR3 sequence: CASSVGSGGNQPQHF. CDR3 DNA: TGTGCCAGCAGCGTAGGTTCAGGGGGCAATCAGCCCCAGCATTTT.

The chain uses TRBV28 and TRBJ1-2; no firm D call. The CDR3 covers 17 residues. Germline V gene sequence: CDR1 MDHEN, CDR2 SYDVKM. Trimming left V 5 bases short and J 5 bases short, with 24 bases between. CDR3 sequence: CASSVAGGKRIFYGYTF. Here the CDR3 DNA reads TGTGCCAGCAGTGTCGCCGGAGGGAAACGGATTTTTTATGGCTACACCTTC.

The chain is built from TRBV7-6 and TRBJ2-1, with 7 bases fitting TRBD2. The germline V gene encodes CDR1 SGHVS and CDR2 FNYEAQ. The J segment lost 6 bases and the V segment lost 2 bases, leaving 10 bases of the junction unmatched. The CDR3 length is 16 residues. The CDR3 sequence is CASSLMGAGPRNEQFF. The CDR3 DNA is TGTGCCAGCAGCTTAATGGGAGCGGGACCGCGCAATGAGCAGTTCTTC.